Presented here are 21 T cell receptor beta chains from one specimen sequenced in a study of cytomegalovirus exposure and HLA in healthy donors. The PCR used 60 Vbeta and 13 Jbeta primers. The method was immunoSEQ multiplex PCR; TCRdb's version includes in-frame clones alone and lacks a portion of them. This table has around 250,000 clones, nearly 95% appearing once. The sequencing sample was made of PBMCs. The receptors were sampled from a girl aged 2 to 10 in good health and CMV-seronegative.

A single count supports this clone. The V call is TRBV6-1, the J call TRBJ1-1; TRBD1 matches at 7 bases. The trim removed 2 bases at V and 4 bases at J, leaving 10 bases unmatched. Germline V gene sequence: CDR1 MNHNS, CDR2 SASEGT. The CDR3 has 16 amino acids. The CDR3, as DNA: TGTGCCAGCAGTGAAAATTTCGGGACAGACACCACTGAAGCTTTCTTT. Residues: CASSENFGTDTTEAFF.

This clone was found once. DNA of the CDR3: TGCGCCAGCAGCCCCACGGGGTACGAGCAGTACTTC. Protein sequence: CASSPTGYEQYF. The chain combines TRBV5-1 with TRBJ2-7; D might be TRBD2 (5 bases). Looked up from germline, CDR1 is SGHRS and CDR2 is YFSETQ. The V end was cut by 4 bases, the J end by 4 bases, with 9 bases between. The CDR3 is 12 residues long. The whole variable domain, filled in from reference TRBV5-1 and TRBJ2-7, reads KAGVTQTPRYLIKTRGQQVTLSCSPISGHRSVSWYQQTPGQGLQFLFEYFSETQRNKGNFPGRFSGRQFSNSRSEMNVSTLELGDSALYLCASSPTGYEQYFGPGTRLTVT.

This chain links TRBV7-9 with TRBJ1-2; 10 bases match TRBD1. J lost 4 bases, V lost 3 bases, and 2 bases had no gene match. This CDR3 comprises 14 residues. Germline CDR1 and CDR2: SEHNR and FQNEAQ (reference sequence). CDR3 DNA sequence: TGTGCCAGCAGCTTGGGACAGGGGATCTATGGCTACACCTTC. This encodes CASSLGQGIYGYTF.

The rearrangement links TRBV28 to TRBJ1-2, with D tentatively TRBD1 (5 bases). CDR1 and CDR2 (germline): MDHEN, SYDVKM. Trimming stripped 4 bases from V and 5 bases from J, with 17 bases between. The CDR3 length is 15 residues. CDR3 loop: CASSSTKRGGYGYTF. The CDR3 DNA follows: TGTGCCAGCAGTTCCACTAAAAGGGGTGGGTATGGCTACACCTTC.

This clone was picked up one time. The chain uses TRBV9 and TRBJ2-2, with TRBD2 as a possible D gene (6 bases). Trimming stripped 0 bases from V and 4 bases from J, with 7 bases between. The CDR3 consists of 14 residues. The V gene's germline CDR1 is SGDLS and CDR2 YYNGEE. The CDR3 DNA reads TGTGCCAGCAGCGTAGACGGGGGCACCGGGGAGCTGTTTTTT. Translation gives CASSVDGGTGELFF.

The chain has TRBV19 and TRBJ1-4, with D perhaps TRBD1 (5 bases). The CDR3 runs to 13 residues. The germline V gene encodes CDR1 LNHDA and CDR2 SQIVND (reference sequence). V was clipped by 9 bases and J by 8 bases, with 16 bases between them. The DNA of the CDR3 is TGTGCCAGCCTGGACAATCACGACGAAAAACTGTTTTTT. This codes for CASLDNHDEKLFF.

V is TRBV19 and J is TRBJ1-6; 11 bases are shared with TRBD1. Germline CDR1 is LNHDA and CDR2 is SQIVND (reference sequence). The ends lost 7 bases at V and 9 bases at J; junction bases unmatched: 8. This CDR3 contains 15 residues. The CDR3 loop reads CASKAIGTGGSPLHF. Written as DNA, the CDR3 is TGTGCCAGTAAGGCGATAGGGACAGGGGGTTCACCCCTCCACTTT.

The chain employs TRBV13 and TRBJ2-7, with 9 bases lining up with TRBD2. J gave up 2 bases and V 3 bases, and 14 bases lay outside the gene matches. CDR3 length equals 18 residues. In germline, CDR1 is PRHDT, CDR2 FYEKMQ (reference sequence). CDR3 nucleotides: TGTGCCAGCAGCTTCCGGGGGAGCGGGAGGCCCCCCGCCTACGAGCAGTACTTC. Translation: CASSFRGSGRPPAYEQYF.

The CDR3 nucleotides are TGCGCCAGCAGCTTGGATCCAGGGGAGCATGAGCAGTTCTTC. Encoded protein: CASSLDPGEHEQFF. The chain is built from TRBV5-1 and TRBJ2-1, with D possibly TRBD1 on 6 matching bases. Germline lookup yields CDR1 SGHRS and CDR2 YFSETQ. This CDR3 has 14 residues. Trimming stripped 0 bases from V and 8 bases from J, with 12 bases between.

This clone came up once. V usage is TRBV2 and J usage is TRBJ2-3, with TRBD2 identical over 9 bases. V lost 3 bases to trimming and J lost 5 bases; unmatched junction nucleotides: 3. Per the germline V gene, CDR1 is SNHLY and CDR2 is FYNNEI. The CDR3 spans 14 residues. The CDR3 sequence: CASSERGGLDTQYF. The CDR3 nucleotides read TGTGCCAGCAGTGAGCGGGGGGGCCTAGATACGCAGTATTTT.

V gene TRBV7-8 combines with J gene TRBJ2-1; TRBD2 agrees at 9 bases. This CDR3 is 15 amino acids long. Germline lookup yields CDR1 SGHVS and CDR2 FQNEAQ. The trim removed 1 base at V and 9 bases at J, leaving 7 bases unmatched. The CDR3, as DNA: TGTGCCAGCAGCTTAGGCGGGGGGGCCCTGAGTGAGCAGTTCTTC. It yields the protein CASSLGGGALSEQFF.

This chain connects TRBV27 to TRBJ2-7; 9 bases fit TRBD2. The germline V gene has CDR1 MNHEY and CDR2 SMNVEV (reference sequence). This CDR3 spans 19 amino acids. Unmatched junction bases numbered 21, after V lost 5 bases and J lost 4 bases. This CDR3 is CASSPLRVASGIPAYEQYF. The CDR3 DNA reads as TGTGCCAGCAGTCCTCTCAGGGTGGCTAGCGGGATTCCGGCATACGAGCAGTACTTC.

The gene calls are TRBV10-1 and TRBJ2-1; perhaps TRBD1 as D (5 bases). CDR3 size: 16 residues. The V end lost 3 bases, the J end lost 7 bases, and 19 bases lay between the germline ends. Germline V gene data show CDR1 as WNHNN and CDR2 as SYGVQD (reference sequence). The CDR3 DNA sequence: TGCGCCAGCAGTGACGAGGTGCTAAGGGGAACGAATGAGCAGTTCTTC. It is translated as CASSDEVLRGTNEQFF.

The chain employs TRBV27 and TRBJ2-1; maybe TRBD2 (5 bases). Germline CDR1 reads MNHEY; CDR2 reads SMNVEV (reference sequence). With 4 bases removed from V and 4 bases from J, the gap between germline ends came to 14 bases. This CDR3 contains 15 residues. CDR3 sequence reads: CASSWAGTRYNEQFF. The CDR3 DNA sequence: TGTGCCAGCAGTTGGGCGGGTACTAGATACAATGAGCAGTTCTTC.

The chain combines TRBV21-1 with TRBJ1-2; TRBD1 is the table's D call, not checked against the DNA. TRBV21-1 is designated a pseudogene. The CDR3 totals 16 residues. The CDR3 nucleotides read TGTGCCAGCAGGCCAAGAGAGGCAGGGCCCAACTATGGCTACACCTTC. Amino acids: CASRPREAGPNYGYTF.

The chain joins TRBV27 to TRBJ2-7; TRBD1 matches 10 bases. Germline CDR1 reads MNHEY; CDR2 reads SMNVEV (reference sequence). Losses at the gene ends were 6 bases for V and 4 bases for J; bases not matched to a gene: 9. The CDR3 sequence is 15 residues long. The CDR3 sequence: CASSSGTGEKYEQYF. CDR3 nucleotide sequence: TGTGCCAGCAGCTCCGGGACAGGGGAAAAGTACGAGCAGTACTTC.

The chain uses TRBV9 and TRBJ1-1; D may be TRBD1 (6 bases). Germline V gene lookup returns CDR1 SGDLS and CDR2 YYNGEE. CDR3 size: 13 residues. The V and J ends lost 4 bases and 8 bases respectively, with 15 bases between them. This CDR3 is CASSLTRGTEAFF. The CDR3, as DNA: TGTGCCAGCAGCCTAACCAGGGGCACCGAAGCTTTCTTT.

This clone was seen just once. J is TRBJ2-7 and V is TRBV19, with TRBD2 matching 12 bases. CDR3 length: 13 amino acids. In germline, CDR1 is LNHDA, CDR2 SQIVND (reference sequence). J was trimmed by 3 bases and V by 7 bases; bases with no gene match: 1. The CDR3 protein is CASKLAGGYEQYF. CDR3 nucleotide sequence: TGTGCCAGTAAACTAGCGGGAGGCTACGAGCAGTACTTC.

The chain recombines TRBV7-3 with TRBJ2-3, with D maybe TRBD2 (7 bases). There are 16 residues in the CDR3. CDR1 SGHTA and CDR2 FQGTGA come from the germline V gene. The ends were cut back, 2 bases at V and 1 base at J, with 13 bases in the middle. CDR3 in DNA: TGTGCCAGCAGCTTAGGGGGGGGCTCCGGCACAGATACGCAGTATTTT. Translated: CASSLGGGSGTDTQYF.

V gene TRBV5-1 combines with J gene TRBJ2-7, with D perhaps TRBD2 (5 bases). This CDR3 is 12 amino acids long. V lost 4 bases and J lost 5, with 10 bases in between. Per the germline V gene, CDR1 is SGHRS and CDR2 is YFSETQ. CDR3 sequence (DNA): TGCGCCAGCAGCGAGGGAATCAACGAGCAGTACTTC. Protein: CASSEGINEQYF.

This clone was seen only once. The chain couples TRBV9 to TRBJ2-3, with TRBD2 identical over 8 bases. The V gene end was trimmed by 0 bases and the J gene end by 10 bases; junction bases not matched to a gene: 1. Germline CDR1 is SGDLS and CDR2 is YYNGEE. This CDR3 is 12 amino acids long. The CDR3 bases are TGTGCCAGCAGCGTAGCGGGAGGGCCGCAGTATTTT. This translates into CASSVAGGPQYF.